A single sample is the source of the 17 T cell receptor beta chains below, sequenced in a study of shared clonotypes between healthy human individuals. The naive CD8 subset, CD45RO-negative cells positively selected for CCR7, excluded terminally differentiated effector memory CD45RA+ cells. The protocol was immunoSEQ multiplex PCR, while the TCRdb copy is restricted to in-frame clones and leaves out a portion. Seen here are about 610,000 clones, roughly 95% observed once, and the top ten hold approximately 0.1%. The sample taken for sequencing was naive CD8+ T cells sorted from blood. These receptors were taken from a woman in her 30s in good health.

This CDR3 is CASSLIWTSGDGYTF. The CDR3 nucleotides are TGTGCCAGCAGCCTTATATGGACCTCTGGGGATGGCTACACCTTC. The chain recombines TRBV27 with TRBJ1-2; D ambiguous. CDR3 size: 15 residues. The germline V and J ends were trimmed by 6 bases and 6 bases, with 20 bases remaining between them. The germline gives CDR1 MNHEY, CDR2 SMNVEV (reference sequence).

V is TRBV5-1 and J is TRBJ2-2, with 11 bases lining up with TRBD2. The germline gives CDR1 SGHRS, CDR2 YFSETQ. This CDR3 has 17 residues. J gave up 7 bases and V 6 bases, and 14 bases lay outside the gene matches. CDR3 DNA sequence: TGCGCCAGCAACACAAAACTAGCGGGAGAGGTTGGCGGGGAGCTGTTTTTT. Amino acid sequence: CASNTKLAGEVGGELFF.

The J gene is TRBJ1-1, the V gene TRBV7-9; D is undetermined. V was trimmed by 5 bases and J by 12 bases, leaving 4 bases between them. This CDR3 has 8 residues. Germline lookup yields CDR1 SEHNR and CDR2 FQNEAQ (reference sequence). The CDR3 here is CASSPPFF. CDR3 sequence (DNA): TGTGCCAGCAGCCCTCCTTTCTTT. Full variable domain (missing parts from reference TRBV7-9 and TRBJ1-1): DTGVSQNPRHKITKRGQNVTFRCDPISEHNRLYWYRQTLGQGPEFLTYFQNEAQLEKSRLLSDRFSAERPKGSFSTLEIQRTEQGDSAMYLCASSPPFFGQGTRLTVV.

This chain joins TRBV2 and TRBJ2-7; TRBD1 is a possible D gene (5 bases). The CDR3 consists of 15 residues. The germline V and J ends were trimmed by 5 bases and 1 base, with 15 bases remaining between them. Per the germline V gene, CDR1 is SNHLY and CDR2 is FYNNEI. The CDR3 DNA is TGTGCCAGCAGTCCCCCCCCGACAGCATCCTACGAGCAGTACTTC. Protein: CASSPPPTASYEQYF.

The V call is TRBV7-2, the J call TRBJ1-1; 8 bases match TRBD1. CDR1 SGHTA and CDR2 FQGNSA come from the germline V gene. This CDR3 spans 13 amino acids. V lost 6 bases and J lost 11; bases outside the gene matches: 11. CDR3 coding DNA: TGTGCCAGCAGTTTTCAGGGGGCCGTATTGGCTTTCTTT. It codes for CASSFQGAVLAFF.

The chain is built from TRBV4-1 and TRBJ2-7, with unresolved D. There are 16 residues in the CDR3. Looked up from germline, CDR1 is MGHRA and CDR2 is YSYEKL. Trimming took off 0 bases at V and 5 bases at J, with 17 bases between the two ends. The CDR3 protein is CASSQDPGLGGHEQYF. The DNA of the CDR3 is TGCGCCAGCAGCCAAGATCCTGGGTTAGGTGGTCACGAGCAGTACTTC.

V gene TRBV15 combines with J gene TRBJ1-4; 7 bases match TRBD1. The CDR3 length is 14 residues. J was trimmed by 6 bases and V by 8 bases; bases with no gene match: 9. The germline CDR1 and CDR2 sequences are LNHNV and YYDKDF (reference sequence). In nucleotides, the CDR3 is TGTGCCACCGGGGTGGACAGGCAGCATGAAAAACTGTTTTTT. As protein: CATGVDRQHEKLFF.

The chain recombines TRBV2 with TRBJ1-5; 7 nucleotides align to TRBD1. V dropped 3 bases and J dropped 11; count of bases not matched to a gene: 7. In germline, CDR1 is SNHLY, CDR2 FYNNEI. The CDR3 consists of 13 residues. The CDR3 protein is CASSEGSRGSQHF. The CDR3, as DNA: TGTGCCAGCAGTGAGGGGTCCAGGGGGTCCCAGCATTTT. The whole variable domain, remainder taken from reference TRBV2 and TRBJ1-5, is EPEVTQTPSHQVTQMGQEVILRCVPISNHLYFYWYRQILGQKVEFLVSFYNNEISEKSEIFDDQFSVERPDGSNFTLKIRSTKLEDSAMYFCASSEGSRGSQHFGDGTRLSIL.

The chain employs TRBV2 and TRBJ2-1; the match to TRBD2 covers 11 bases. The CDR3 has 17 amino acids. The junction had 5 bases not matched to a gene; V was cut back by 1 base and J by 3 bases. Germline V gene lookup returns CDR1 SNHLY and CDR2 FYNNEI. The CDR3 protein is CASSEDGGTSGYNEQFF. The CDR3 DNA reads TGTGCCAGCAGTGAAGACGGGGGGACTAGCGGCTACAATGAGCAGTTCTTC.

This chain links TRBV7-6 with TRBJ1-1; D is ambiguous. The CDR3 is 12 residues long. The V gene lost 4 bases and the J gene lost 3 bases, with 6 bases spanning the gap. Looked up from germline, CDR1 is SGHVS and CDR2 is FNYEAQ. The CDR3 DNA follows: TGTGCCAGCAGCTCCGGATACACTGAAGCTTTCTTT. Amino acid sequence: CASSSGYTEAFF. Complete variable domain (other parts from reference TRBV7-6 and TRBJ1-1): GAGVSQSPRYKVTKRGQDVALRCDPISGHVSLYWYRQALGQGPEFLTYFNYEAQQDKSGLPNDRFSAERPEGSISTLTIQRTEQRDSAMYRCASSSGYTEAFFGQGTRLTVV.

The CDR3 DNA sequence: TGTGCCAGCAGCCACCCACTGACAATCTACGAGCAGTACTTC. Its protein is CASSHPLTIYEQYF. The rearrangement uses TRBV16 and TRBJ2-7; D is unresolved. Trimming took 3 bases from V and 3 from J, leaving 12 bases between them. Germline V gene data show CDR1 as KGHSY and CDR2 as FQNENV. This CDR3 region has 14 residues.

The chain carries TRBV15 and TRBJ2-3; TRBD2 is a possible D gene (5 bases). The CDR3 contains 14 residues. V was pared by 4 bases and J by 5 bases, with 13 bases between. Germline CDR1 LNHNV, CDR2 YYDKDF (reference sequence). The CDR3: CATSKKIEGDTQYF. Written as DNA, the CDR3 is TGTGCCACCAGCAAAAAAATAGAGGGAGATACGCAGTATTTT.

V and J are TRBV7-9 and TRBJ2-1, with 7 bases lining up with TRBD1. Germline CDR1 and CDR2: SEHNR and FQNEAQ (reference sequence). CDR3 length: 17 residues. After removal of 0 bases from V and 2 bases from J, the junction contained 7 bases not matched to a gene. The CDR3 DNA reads TGTGCCAGCAGCTTAGCGGGTATAGGGACAGCCTACAATGAGCAGTTCTTC. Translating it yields CASSLAGIGTAYNEQFF.

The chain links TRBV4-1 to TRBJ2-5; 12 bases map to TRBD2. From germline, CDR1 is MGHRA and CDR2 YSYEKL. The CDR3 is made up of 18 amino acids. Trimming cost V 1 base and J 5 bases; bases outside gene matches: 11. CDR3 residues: CASSQGPPGTSGLETQYF. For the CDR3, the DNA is TGCGCCAGCAGCCAAGGACCCCCAGGGACTAGCGGGTTGGAGACCCAGTACTTC.

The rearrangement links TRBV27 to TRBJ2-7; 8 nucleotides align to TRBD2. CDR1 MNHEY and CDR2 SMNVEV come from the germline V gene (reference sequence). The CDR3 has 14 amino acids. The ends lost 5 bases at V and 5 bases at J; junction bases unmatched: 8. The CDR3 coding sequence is TGTGCCAGCAGTCCAAGCGGGAGTGTGCACGAGCAGTACTTC. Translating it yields CASSPSGSVHEQYF.

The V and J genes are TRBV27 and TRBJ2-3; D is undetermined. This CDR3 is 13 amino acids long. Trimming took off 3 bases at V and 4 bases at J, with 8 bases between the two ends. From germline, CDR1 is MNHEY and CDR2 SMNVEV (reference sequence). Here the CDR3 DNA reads TGTGCCAGCAGTTTGGGTCGCGCAGATACGCAGTATTTT. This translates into CASSLGRADTQYF.

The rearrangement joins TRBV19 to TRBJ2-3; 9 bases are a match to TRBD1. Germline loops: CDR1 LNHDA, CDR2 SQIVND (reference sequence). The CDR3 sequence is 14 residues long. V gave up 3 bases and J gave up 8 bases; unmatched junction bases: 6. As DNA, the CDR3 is TGTGCCAGTAGTATGGGACAGGGCTGGAGTACGCAGTATTTT. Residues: CASSMGQGWSTQYF.